The clone carrying this TCR beta chain showed up many times. Its antigen remains unknown. This specimen belongs to a study of T cells after yellow fever vaccination. Study observations and caveats: Overlap between CD4 and CD8 compartments was detected for a small share of clonotypes. When the response was secondary, it was weaker but reached its peak faster, day 5 versus 15. Subsequent booster samples again held most clones from primary vaccination (roughly 95% CD4, about 90% CD8).

Production of TCR cDNA was by 5'RACE template switching, which also added a universal primer site and UMIs. One entry per CDR3 protein results from TCRdb running MiXCR on the 5' RACE reads. The sample lists about 400,000 distinct CDR3 sequences, around 10% occurring once. This CDR3 contains 14 residues. V lost 0 bases to trimming and J lost 4 bases, with 10 bases between them. CDR1 is DFQATT and CDR2 is SNEGSKA in the germline V gene (reference sequence). This specimen consisted of PBMCs, obtained on the day of the first yellow fever vaccination. The gene calls are TRBV20-1 and TRBJ2-1; no firm D call. This clonotype originated in a young man who received the YFV17D yellow fever vaccine. This chain's CDR3 is CSARDPTKYNEQFF. Here the CDR3 DNA reads TGCAGTGCTAGAGATCCAACCAAGTACAATGAGCAGTTCTTC.